Following are 9 T cell receptor beta chains from one sample sequenced in a study of tumor-infiltrating lymphocytes in glioblastoma multiforme (TCRdb year 2017). Sequencing was carried out with an Illumina HiSeq 2500. TCRB libraries were constructed from RNA through three rounds of nested multiplex PCR following a modified ARM-PCR protocol with multiple V-beta primers and a C-beta primer. TCRdb itself trimmed the public reads at Q25 with fastp, ran MiXCR and retained productive beta chains. Rows are unified per CDR3 protein, each entry keeping the most common DNA and genes. Across this sample there are around 10,000 distinct CDR3 sequences, with 71% seen only once. The ten most abundant clones make up approximately 41% of the sample. The sequenced sample consisted of brain tumor tissue. All receptors derive from a male donor with glioblastoma.

The V gene is TRBV10-2, the J gene TRBJ2-7; tentative D call: TRBD2 (6 bases). V lost 5 bases and J 1 base, leaving 15 bases between the germline ends. The CDR3 length is 15 residues. CDR1 and CDR2 from the germline V gene are WSHSY and SAAADI. CDR3 nucleotide sequence: TGCGCCAGCAGTCCTGAGCGGGTCTCATCCTACGAGCAGTACTTC. Protein product: CASSPERVSSYEQYF.

Regarding this clonotype: A read error may produce the germline difference seen at one junction end. The chain combines TRBV12-3 or TRBV12-4 with TRBJ2-1; D is ambiguous. This CDR3 comprises 13 residues. The CDR3 DNA is TGTGCCAGCAGTTTATACGGATACAACGAGCAGTTCTTC. Residues: CASSLYGYNEQFF.

The rearrangement joins TRBV12-3 or TRBV12-4 to TRBJ1-5, with D tentatively TRBD1 (5 bases). The CDR3 spans 15 residues. Between the trimmed V and J ends, which lost 5 bases and 1 base, there was a span of 12 bases. The CDR3 DNA reads as TGTGCCAGCAGTCAGGGAGTCGGGAGCAATCAGCCCCAGCATTTT. Its translation is CASSQGVGSNQPQHF.

The CDR3 DNA follows: TGTGCCCACGAGGGTGTACGGAACACTGAAGCTTTCTTT. It codes for CAHEGVRNTEAFF. This chain joins TRBV10-3 and TRBJ1-1; D gene uncertain. There are 13 residues in the CDR3. Germline V gives CDR1 ENHRY, CDR2 SYGVKD. V shed 11 bases and J shed 1 base, with 14 bases lying between them.

The chain recombines TRBV6-6 with TRBJ2-2; 9 bases agree with TRBD1. V lost 6 bases and J lost 7; bases outside the gene matches: 9. Germline assignment: CDR1 MNHNY and CDR2 SVGAGI (reference sequence). The CDR3 consists of 15 residues. CDR3 sequence (DNA): TGTGCCAGCAGGTCGATGGACAGGGGACTCGGGGAGCTGTTTTTT. Protein product: CASRSMDRGLGELFF.

This clonotype was recorded a few times. The chain uses TRBV29-1 and TRBJ2-1, with a possible D match to TRBD2 (6 bases). Trimming took 4 bases from V and 4 from J, leaving 17 bases between them. Per germline, CDR1 SQVTM and CDR2 ANQGSEA. This CDR3 has 15 amino acids. This CDR3 reads CSVVGGDPKYNEQFF. The CDR3 DNA reads as TGCAGCGTTGTTGGCGGGGACCCTAAATACAATGAGCAGTTCTTC.

The chain couples TRBV6-6 to TRBJ2-7; 9 bases fit TRBD1. V shed 6 bases, J shed 0 bases, and the junction held 6 bases outside the gene matches. CDR1 and CDR2 (germline): MNHNY, SVGAGI (reference sequence). The CDR3 covers 15 residues. The CDR3 DNA is TGTGCCAGCAGAAACACAGGGGGCGCCTCCTACGAGCAGTACGTC. Translated, it gives CASRNTGGASYEQYV.

This clonotype was seen only a few times. The chain is built from TRBV11-2 and TRBJ2-3, with 8 bases fitting TRBD2. With V trimmed by 0 bases and J by 8 bases, 1 base remained unmatched. CDR3 length equals 13 residues. The germline CDR1 and CDR2 sequences are SGHAT and FQNNGV. The chain's CDR3 is CASSLDAGGTQYF. The CDR3 coding sequence is TGTGCCAGCAGCTTAGATGCGGGGGGTACGCAGTATTTT.

The rearrangement uses TRBV5-4 and TRBJ2-7, with a tentative D call TRBD2 (5 bases). This CDR3 is 15 amino acids long. CDR1 and CDR2 (germline): SGHNT, YYREEE (reference sequence). Trimming cost V 3 bases and J 0 bases, with 13 bases left between them. For the CDR3, the DNA is TGTGCCAGCAGCTCGCTGGGGAGTCGCTCCTACGAGCAGTACTTC. This gives the protein CASSSLGSRSYEQYF.